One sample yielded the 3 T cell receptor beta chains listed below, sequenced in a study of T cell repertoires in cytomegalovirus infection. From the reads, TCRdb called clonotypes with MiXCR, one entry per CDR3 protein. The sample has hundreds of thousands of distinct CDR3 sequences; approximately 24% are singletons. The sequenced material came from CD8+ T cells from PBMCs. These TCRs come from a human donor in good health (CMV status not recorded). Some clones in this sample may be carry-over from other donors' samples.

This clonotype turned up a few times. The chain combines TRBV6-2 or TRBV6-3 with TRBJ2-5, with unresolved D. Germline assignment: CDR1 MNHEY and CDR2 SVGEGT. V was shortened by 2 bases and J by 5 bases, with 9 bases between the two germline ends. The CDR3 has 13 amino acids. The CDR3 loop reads CASSYAGRETQYF. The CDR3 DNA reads TGTGCCAGCAGTTACGCCGGCAGGGAGACCCAGTACTTC.

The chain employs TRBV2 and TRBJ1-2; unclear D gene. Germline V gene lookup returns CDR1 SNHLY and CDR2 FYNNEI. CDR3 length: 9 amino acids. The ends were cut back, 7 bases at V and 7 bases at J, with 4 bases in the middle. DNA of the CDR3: TGTGCCAGCAAGGGTGGCTACACCTTC. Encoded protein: CASKGGYTF.

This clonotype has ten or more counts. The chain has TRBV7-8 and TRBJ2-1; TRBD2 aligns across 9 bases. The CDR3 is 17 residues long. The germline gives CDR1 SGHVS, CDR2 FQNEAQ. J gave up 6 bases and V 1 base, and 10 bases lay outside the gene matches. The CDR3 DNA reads TGTGCCAGCAGCTTAGGCTGGGGCGGGGGGGCACGCAATGAGCAGTTCTTC. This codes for CASSLGWGGGARNEQFF.